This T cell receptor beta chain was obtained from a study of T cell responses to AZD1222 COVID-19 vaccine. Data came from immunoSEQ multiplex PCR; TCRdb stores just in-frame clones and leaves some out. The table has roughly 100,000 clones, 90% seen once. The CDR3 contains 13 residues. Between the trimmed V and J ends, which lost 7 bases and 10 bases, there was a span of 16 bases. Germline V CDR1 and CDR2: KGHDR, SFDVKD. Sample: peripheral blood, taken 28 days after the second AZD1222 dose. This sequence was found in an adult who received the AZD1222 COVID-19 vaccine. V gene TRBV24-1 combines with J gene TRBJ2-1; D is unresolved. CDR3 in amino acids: CATSQQSGLEQFF. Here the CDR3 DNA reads TGTGCCACCAGCCAACAGTCGGGTTTGGAGCAGTTCTTC.